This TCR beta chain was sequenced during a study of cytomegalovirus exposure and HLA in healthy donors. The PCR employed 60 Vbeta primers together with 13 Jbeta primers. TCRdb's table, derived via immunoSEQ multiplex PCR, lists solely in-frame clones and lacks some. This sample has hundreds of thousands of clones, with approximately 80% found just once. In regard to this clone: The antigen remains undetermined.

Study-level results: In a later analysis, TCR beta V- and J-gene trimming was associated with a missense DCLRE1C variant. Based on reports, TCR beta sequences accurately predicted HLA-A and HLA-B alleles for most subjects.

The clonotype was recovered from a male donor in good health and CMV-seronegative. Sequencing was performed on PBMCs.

The chain's CDR3 is CASSEGAGELFF. The CDR3 DNA sequence: TGTGCCAGCAGCGAGGGGGCCGGGGAGCTGTTTTTT. The rearrangement links TRBV9 to TRBJ2-2, with D maybe TRBD1 (6 bases). V lost 3 bases, J lost 6 bases, and 6 bases lay in between. The germline CDR1 and CDR2 sequences are SGDLS and YYNGEE. The CDR3 spans 12 residues. Using reference TRBV9 and TRBJ2-2 for the parts outside the CDR3, the full variable domain is DSGVTQTPKHLITATGQRVTLRCSPRSGDLSVYWYQQSLDQGLQFLIQYYNGEERAKGNILERFSAQQFPDLHSELNLSSLELGDSALYFCASSEGAGELFFGEGSRLTVL.